This TCR beta chain was recovered during a study of neoadjuvant anti-PD-1 for oral cavity cancer. Whole-study context: Non-progressing patients received a fourth nivolumab dose near day 43, then surgery on days 50-56.

As for this clone: Its antigen remains unidentified.

Germline V lookup: CDR1 MNHEY, CDR2 SVGAGI. Trimming shortened V by 6 bases and J by 4 bases, and 13 bases separated the two germline ends. This CDR3 is 15 amino acids long. Study results and caveats: Each response group had just three patients in TCR analyses.

The assay was immunoSEQ multiplex PCR, and TCRdb's table has in-frame clones only and misses some. The sample has about 5,700 clones; around 60% are singletons. The V gene is TRBV6-5, the J gene TRBJ2-6; D ambiguous. The sample consisted of tumor tissue, taken before nivolumab (anti-PD-1) treatment. The sequence was obtained from a person between 35 and 79 years old with oral cavity squamous cell carcinoma. The CDR3 sequence: CASSKNTRGANVLTF. CDR3 nucleotide sequence: TGTGCCAGCAGCAAGAACACCAGAGGGGCCAACGTCCTGACTTTC.